This T cell receptor beta chain stems from a study of cytomegalovirus exposure and HLA in healthy donors. Whole-study findings and limits: It emerged from a later analysis that several of the most significant clusters appeared to be linked to common viral pathogens. Most of the TCR beta V segments (in an earlier analysis) were productive either about 87% or about 30% of the time. The investigators catalogued 160 or so TCR beta chains as cytomegalovirus-associated. A reported reduction in N-insertions relative to the roughly 710-donor mean was seen in an Asian-associated ancestry cluster in a later analysis.

Germline V lookup: CDR1 LNHDA, CDR2 SQIVND (reference sequence). The CDR3 has 18 amino acids. The J segment lost 2 bases and the V segment lost 1 base, leaving 5 bases of the junction unmatched. This clone was detected a few times. Its specificity is not known. Primers for the PCR totalled 60 Vbeta and 13 Jbeta. TCRdb's table, derived via immunoSEQ multiplex PCR, lists solely in-frame clones and lacks some. The data contain 130,000 to 150,000 clones, around 80% of them singletons. The chain joins TRBV19 to TRBJ2-6, with 10 bases that match TRBD1. Sequencing was carried out using PBMCs. This TCR came from a man aged 35-49 years in good health and CMV-seropositive. CDR3 sequence reads: CASSIGQGAAAGANVLTF. The CDR3 nucleotides are TGTGCCAGTAGTATAGGACAGGGGGCTGCGGCTGGGGCCAACGTCCTGACTTTC.